A single sample is the source of the 24 T cell receptor beta chains below, sequenced in a study of T cell changes during pregnancy in multiple sclerosis. Produced via immunoSEQ multiplex PCR; TCRdb's table is partial and in-frame only. Here the sample spans 30,000 to 35,000 clones, over 75% being singletons. Sequences were derived from CD8+ T cells from peripheral blood mononuclear cells, sampled in the first trimester of pregnancy. The receptors here all came from a female donor with multiple sclerosis, enrolled in a pregnancy study.

V usage is TRBV27 and J usage is TRBJ2-5; 9 bases agree with TRBD1. Germline CDR1 and CDR2: MNHEY and SMNVEV (reference sequence). The V segment lost 5 bases and the J segment 5 bases; nucleotides outside the gene matches: 9. The CDR3 loop spans 15 amino acids. The CDR3 is CASSPRDRELETQYF. The DNA of the CDR3 is TGTGCCAGCAGTCCCCGGGACAGGGAATTGGAGACCCAGTACTTC.

The chain joins TRBV28 to TRBJ1-5; TRBD1 matches 9 bases. Germline CDR1 is MDHEN and CDR2 is SYDVKM. The junction had 8 bases not matched to a gene; V was cut back by 4 bases and J by 4 bases. The CDR3 is 16 residues long. The CDR3 loop is CASSYLQGALNQPQHF. As DNA, the CDR3 is TGTGCCAGCAGTTACCTACAGGGGGCATTGAATCAGCCCCAGCATTTT.

This chain connects TRBV19 to TRBJ2-6; D is uncertain. The CDR3 covers 16 residues. Germline V gene sequence: CDR1 LNHDA, CDR2 SQIVND (reference sequence). The V end lost 0 bases, the J end lost 3 bases, and 9 bases lay between the germline ends. The CDR3 here is CASSIDWAFGANVLTF. The CDR3 DNA reads TGTGCCAGTAGTATAGATTGGGCGTTTGGGGCCAACGTCCTGACTTTC.

J is TRBJ2-1 and V is TRBV27, with a weak D call TRBD1 (5 bases). V was trimmed by 7 bases and J by 6 bases, leaving 10 bases between them. Germline-derived CDR1 and CDR2 are MNHEY and SMNVEV (reference sequence). This CDR3 is built from 12 residues. The CDR3 DNA reads as TGTGCCAGCACAACCCAGGGCAATGAGCAGTTCTTC. Amino acids: CASTTQGNEQFF.

The V and J genes are TRBV7-2 and TRBJ2-7, with 10 bases matching TRBD1. This CDR3 has 15 amino acids. Germline CDR1 is SGHTA and CDR2 is FQGNSA. V gave up 5 bases and J gave up 2 bases; unmatched junction bases: 6. The CDR3 sequence is CASSPQGQGTYEQYF. CDR3 nucleotides: TGTGCCAGCAGCCCCCAGGGACAGGGGACCTACGAGCAGTACTTC.

This rearrangement joins TRBV2 to TRBJ2-4, with TRBD1 identical over 10 bases. Trimming cost V 6 bases and J 5 bases; bases outside gene matches: 7. This CDR3 contains 15 residues. Germline assignment: CDR1 SNHLY and CDR2 FYNNEI. CDR3 in DNA: TGTGCCAGCAGCCATACAGGGACAGGGGAAAACATTCAGTACTTC. The encoded protein is CASSHTGTGENIQYF.

This clone appeared a few times. The chain recombines TRBV19 with TRBJ2-1; 9 bases agree with TRBD2. With 4 bases clipped from V and 5 bases from J, the junction kept 3 bases outside the gene matches. The CDR3 sequence is 14 residues long. Germline V CDR1 and CDR2: LNHDA, SQIVND (reference sequence). CDR3 loop: CASSTLAGHNEQFF. The CDR3 nucleotides read TGTGCCAGTAGTACTCTAGCGGGGCACAATGAGCAGTTCTTC.

By share of the sample, this clone is medium-sized. The V gene is TRBV7-3, the J gene TRBJ2-2, with 7 bases identical to TRBD1. The junction had 0 bases not matched to a gene; V was cut back by 8 bases and J by 6 bases. Germline V gene lookup returns CDR1 SGHTA and CDR2 FQGTGA. CDR3 length: 11 amino acids. In DNA, the CDR3 is TGTGCCAGCGGGACAGCCGGGGAGCTGTTTTTT. Its protein is CASGTAGELFF.

This clone showed up just a few times. The chain is built from TRBV11-2 and TRBJ1-1; TRBD1 might be the D (6 bases). Trimming took 1 base from V and 7 from J, leaving 10 bases between them. The CDR3 is made up of 13 amino acids. Germline CDR1 SGHAT, CDR2 FQNNGV. The CDR3 DNA sequence: TGTGCCAGCAGCTTAGGACAGGCATTTGAAGCTTTCTTT. It specifies CASSLGQAFEAFF. Filled out from reference TRBV11-2 and TRBJ1-1, the complete variable domain reads EAGVAQSPRYKIIEKRQSVAFWCNPISGHATLYWYQQILGQGPKLLIQFQNNGVVDDSQLPKDRFSAERLKGVDSTLKIQPAKLEDSAVYLCASSLGQAFEAFFGQGTRLTVV.

The V call is TRBV7-3, the J call TRBJ2-1; D gene ambiguous. CDR1 and CDR2 (germline): SGHTA, FQGTGA. This CDR3 is 13 amino acids long. V lost 0 bases and J lost 6, with 6 bases in between. The CDR3 DNA follows: TGTGCCAGCAGCTTAACCCTCGTCAATGAGCAGTTCTTC. Translation: CASSLTLVNEQFF.

The chain joins TRBV6-4 to TRBJ2-1; unclear D gene. Trimming stripped 0 bases from V and 7 bases from J, with 10 bases between. Per germline, CDR1 MRHNA and CDR2 SNTAGT. This CDR3 is built from 14 residues. Written as DNA, the CDR3 is TGTGCCAGCAGTGACTCGCAGGATACGAATGAGCAGTTCTTC. Its translation is CASSDSQDTNEQFF.

J is TRBJ2-1 and V is TRBV19; 10 bases fit TRBD2. Germline assignment: CDR1 LNHDA and CDR2 SQIVND (reference sequence). The CDR3 consists of 15 residues. The V segment lost 5 bases and the J segment 8 bases; nucleotides outside the gene matches: 9. The CDR3 DNA follows: TGTGCCAGTAGTGTACTAGCGGGATGGTTCCATGAGCAGTTCTTC. Translating it yields CASSVLAGWFHEQFF. The variable domain in full, completed from reference TRBV19 and TRBJ2-1, reads DGGITQSPKYLFRKEGQNVTLSCEQNLNHDAMYWYRQDPGQGLRLIYYSQIVNDFQKGDIAEGYSVSREKKESFPLTVTSAQKNPTAFYLCASSVLAGWFHEQFFGPGTRLTVL.

This chain connects TRBV6-4 to TRBJ2-1; D perhaps matches TRBD2 (5 bases). CDR3 length: 12 amino acids. Trimming pared 2 bases from V and 9 bases from J, leaving 8 bases between. The germline V gene has CDR1 MRHNA and CDR2 SNTAGT. CDR3 protein: CASSDLEGEQFF. The DNA of the CDR3 is TGTGCCAGCAGTGACCTAGAGGGTGAGCAGTTCTTC.

This rearrangement joins TRBV15 to TRBJ2-2; a possible D gene is TRBD2 (5 bases). The length of the CDR3 is 15 residues. Per the germline V gene, CDR1 is LNHNV and CDR2 is YYDKDF (reference sequence). Between the trimmed V and J ends, which lost 3 bases and 2 bases, there was a span of 10 bases. The CDR3 here is CATSSSRENTGELFF. The CDR3 coding sequence is TGTGCCACCAGCAGTTCCCGGGAAAACACCGGGGAGCTGTTTTTT.

This clone has a single count. This rearrangement joins TRBV13 to TRBJ1-2; tentatively, D is TRBD1 (6 bases). The V end lost 0 bases, the J end lost 8 bases, and 16 bases lay between the germline ends. Germline values: CDR1 PRHDT, CDR2 FYEKMQ (reference sequence). The CDR3 totals 15 residues. The CDR3 DNA reads TGTGCCAGCAGCTTAGGCAGGGGCGAATCGGAAGGCTACACCTTC. As protein: CASSLGRGESEGYTF.

This clone has a handful of counts. The rearrangement links TRBV7-8 to TRBJ2-1, with TRBD2 identical over 14 bases. CDR1 is SGHVS, CDR2 FQNEAQ, per germline. Trimming removed 4 bases from V and 8 bases from J; junction bases left unmatched: 4. This CDR3 has 15 amino acids. This chain's CDR3 is CASSSGTSGSDEQFF. In nucleotides, the CDR3 is TGTGCCAGCAGCTCCGGGACTAGCGGGAGTGATGAGCAGTTCTTC.

Here the CDR3 reads CASSLLVLGAYNEQFF. CDR3 in DNA: TGTGCCAGCAGTTTGCTAGTCCTCGGCGCCTACAATGAGCAGTTCTTC. This sequence joins TRBV28 and TRBJ2-1, with D hard to call. Trimming removed 3 bases at V and 2 bases at J, with 14 bases between. Germline V gene sequence: CDR1 MDHEN, CDR2 SYDVKM. The CDR3 length is 16 residues.

The sample holds one count of this clone. V and J are TRBV4-2 and TRBJ2-1, with D possibly being TRBD2 (5 bases). V was pared by 0 bases and J by 10 bases, with 10 bases between. The CDR3 is 13 residues long. From germline, CDR1 is LGHNA and CDR2 YNFKEQ. The CDR3 nucleotides are TGTGCCAGCAGCCAAGAACTCAGAGGGGAGCAGTTCTTC. It specifies CASSQELRGEQFF.

The J gene is TRBJ2-1, the V gene TRBV27; TRBD2 aligns across 10 bases. Per the germline V gene, CDR1 is MNHEY and CDR2 is SMNVEV (reference sequence). The CDR3 is 15 amino acids. The V gene end was trimmed by 4 bases and the J gene end by 8 bases; junction bases not matched to a gene: 8. CDR3 sequence: CASSSLAGLAYEQFF. The CDR3 DNA reads as TGTGCCAGCAGTTCACTAGCGGGATTAGCTTATGAGCAGTTCTTC.

The chain has TRBV29-1 and TRBJ2-1; the match to TRBD2 covers 9 bases. This CDR3 has 16 amino acids. Per the germline V gene, CDR1 is SQVTM and CDR2 is ANQGSEA. J was trimmed by 6 bases and V by 2 bases; bases with no gene match: 11. The CDR3: CSVEWGISGSANEQFF. In nucleotides, the CDR3 is TGCAGCGTTGAATGGGGGATTAGCGGGAGTGCCAATGAGCAGTTCTTC.

The rearrangement uses TRBV9 and TRBJ2-5; 12 bases are shared with TRBD2. Germline loops: CDR1 SGDLS, CDR2 YYNGEE. Germline trimming cut 6 bases from V and 5 bases from J; bases unmatched to any gene: 8. There are 15 residues in the CDR3. CDR3 bases: TGTGCCAGCAACCCTAGCGGGAGGGCCTCGGAGACCCAGTACTTC. Encoded protein: CASNPSGRASETQYF.

The chain uses TRBV5-1 and TRBJ2-7; 8 bases are shared with TRBD1. This CDR3 is built from 17 residues. The germline V gene encodes CDR1 SGHRS and CDR2 YFSETQ. Trimming at V came to 4 bases and at J to 3 bases, leaving 15 bases not matched to a gene. The CDR3 bases are TGCGCCAGCAGCACCCTAGTGACAGGGGCGGGAAGCTACGAGCAGTACTTC. Its translation is CASSTLVTGAGSYEQYF.

V gene TRBV28 combines with J gene TRBJ1-2; 7 nucleotides align to TRBD1. This CDR3 contains 15 residues. The germline CDR1 and CDR2 sequences are MDHEN and SYDVKM. Trimming took 6 bases from V and 5 from J; bases not matched to a gene: 12. Here the CDR3 reads CASSPSRQGFYGYTF. In DNA, the CDR3 is TGTGCCAGCAGCCCGTCGAGACAGGGTTTTTATGGCTACACCTTC.

The chain links TRBV19 to TRBJ2-7; 7 positions match TRBD1. The germline V gene encodes CDR1 LNHDA and CDR2 SQIVND (reference sequence). V shed 4 bases, J shed 3 bases, and the junction held 9 bases outside the gene matches. The CDR3 is 15 residues long. The CDR3 sequence: CASSTKNAGGYEQYF. CDR3 nucleotides: TGTGCCAGTAGTACCAAGAACGCAGGGGGCTACGAGCAGTACTTC.